The 16 T cell receptor beta chains below were found in one sample sequenced in a study of cytomegalovirus exposure and HLA in healthy donors. A multiplex PCR was run with 60 Vbeta primers and 13 Jbeta primers. Generated by immunoSEQ multiplex PCR, the TCRdb table keeps only in-frame clones and is missing some. The profile covers under 120,000 clones, with less than 80% appearing a single time and 3.8% taken by the ten largest. Sequenced sample: PBMCs. The source of these receptors is a man aged 25 to 45 in good health and CMV-seropositive.

This sequence joins TRBV2 and TRBJ1-6, with 7 nucleotides matching TRBD1. V was pared by 6 bases and J by 5 bases, with 10 bases of the junction left unmatched. The CDR3 extends over 16 amino acids. Germline V gene lookup returns CDR1 SNHLY and CDR2 FYNNEI. CDR3 sequence: CASSADRARNNSPLHF. The CDR3 DNA sequence: TGTGCCAGCAGCGCAGACAGGGCACGTAATAATTCACCCCTCCACTTT.

This clone has just a few counts. The gene calls are TRBV25-1 and TRBJ2-5, with 12 bases that match TRBD2. This CDR3 has 15 residues. CDR1 and CDR2 (germline): MGHDK, SYGVNS. V shed 2 bases and J 7 bases; nucleotides not matched to a gene: 5. CDR3 protein: CASSERLAGEATQYF. Here the CDR3 DNA reads TGTGCCAGCAGTGAAAGACTAGCGGGGGAGGCGACCCAGTACTTC.

This clone was recorded a few times. V gene TRBV30 combines with J gene TRBJ1-1; 8 bases agree with TRBD1. V was clipped by 7 bases and J by 1 base; unmatched bases: 5. This CDR3 spans 13 amino acids. Germline V CDR1 and CDR2: GTSNPN, SVGIG (reference sequence). The CDR3 region has the DNA TGTGCCTTCTCAGGGGGCGGGAACACTGAAGCTTTCTTT. It translates to CAFSGGGNTEAFF.

This chain links TRBV6-1 with TRBJ2-7; TRBD1 is a possible D gene (6 bases). V dropped 2 bases and J dropped 1 base, with 12 bases sitting between them. The CDR3 loop spans 15 amino acids. Germline CDR1 reads MNHNS; CDR2 reads SASEGT. CDR3 residues: CASSEWWQGSYEQYF. DNA for the CDR3: TGTGCCAGCAGTGAATGGTGGCAGGGGTCCTACGAGCAGTACTTC.

This clone was counted once. V and J are TRBV4-1 and TRBJ2-3, with 10 bases aligning to TRBD2. J lost 5 bases, V lost 4 bases, and 9 bases had no gene match. The CDR3 spans 16 residues. Germline V gene lookup returns CDR1 MGHRA and CDR2 YSYEKL. The CDR3 region has the DNA TGCGCCAGCAGCCGCGGGCTAGCGGGGGCCCAAGATACGCAGTATTTT. Its protein is CASSRGLAGAQDTQYF.

This clone has a count of ten or more. The rearrangement joins TRBV5-4 to TRBJ2-3, with a possible D match to TRBD2 (6 bases). Germline V lookup: CDR1 SGHNT, CDR2 YYREEE (reference sequence). The CDR3 length is 16 residues. The V gene lost 4 bases and the J gene lost 4 bases, with 19 bases spanning the gap. The CDR3 protein is CASSATRGEEADTQYF. DNA for the CDR3: TGTGCCAGCAGCGCCACCCGAGGGGAGGAAGCAGATACGCAGTATTTT.

This sequence joins TRBV4-1 and TRBJ2-7; TRBD1 might be the D (5 bases). Germline CDR1 MGHRA, CDR2 YSYEKL. This CDR3 contains 13 residues. V was clipped by 4 bases and J by 5 bases, with 12 bases between them. The CDR3 is CASSLGWGNEQYF. The DNA for the CDR3 is TGCGCCAGCAGCCTAGGCTGGGGCAACGAGCAGTACTTC.

This chain uses TRBV19 with TRBJ2-3; 14 nucleotides match TRBD2. Germline trimming cut 4 bases from V and 3 bases from J; bases unmatched to any gene: 3. CDR1 is LNHDA, CDR2 SQIVND, per germline (reference sequence). The CDR3 is 16 amino acids. This CDR3 reads CASSRLAGGVTDTQYF. The DNA of the CDR3 is TGTGCCAGTAGTAGACTAGCGGGGGGGGTGACAGATACGCAGTATTTT.

V usage is TRBV4-1 and J usage is TRBJ2-7, with TRBD1 matching over 7 bases. Trimming removed 2 bases from V and 0 bases from J; junction bases left unmatched: 4. The V gene's germline CDR1 is MGHRA and CDR2 YSYEKL. This CDR3 is built from 15 residues. The CDR3 spells CASSQRRDSSYEQYF. The CDR3 DNA sequence: TGCGCCAGCAGCCAACGCCGGGACAGCTCCTACGAGCAGTACTTC.

The rearrangement joins TRBV6-5 to TRBJ2-7, with 8 bases lining up with TRBD1. The germline CDR1 and CDR2 sequences are MNHEY and SVGAGI. V shed 7 bases, J shed 3 bases, and the junction held 11 bases outside the gene matches. This CDR3 contains 15 residues. CDR3 sequence: CASNPQGEVGYEQYF. CDR3 DNA sequence: TGTGCCAGCAACCCACAGGGGGAGGTTGGCTACGAGCAGTACTTC.

The rearrangement joins TRBV7-9 to TRBJ2-1; 11 positions agree with TRBD2. CDR1 and CDR2 from the germline V gene are SEHNR and FQNEAQ (reference sequence). The CDR3 has 16 amino acids. Trimming removed 3 bases from V and 2 bases from J; junction bases left unmatched: 3. The CDR3 coding sequence is TGTGCCAGCAGCTTCTTACTAGCGGGGGCCTACAATGAGCAGTTCTTC. Protein product: CASSFLLAGAYNEQFF.

This CDR3 is CATAATSTDTQYF. The CDR3 DNA sequence: TGCGCCACCGCCGCAACTAGCACAGATACGCAGTATTTT. This sequence joins TRBV5-1 and TRBJ2-3; D ambiguous. The V end was cut by 9 bases, the J end by 0 bases, with 11 bases between. The CDR3 extends over 13 amino acids. Germline V gene data show CDR1 as SGHRS and CDR2 as YFSETQ. Drawing the rest from reference TRBV5-1 and TRBJ2-3, the complete variable domain is KAGVTQTPRYLIKTRGQQVTLSCSPISGHRSVSWYQQTPGQGLQFLFEYFSETQRNKGNFPGRFSGRQFSNSRSEMNVSTLELGDSALYLCATAATSTDTQYFGPGTRLTVL.

This clone has a handful of counts. The gene calls are TRBV28 and TRBJ1-5; 7 nucleotides line up with TRBD1. The J segment lost 6 bases and the V segment lost 4 bases, leaving 6 bases of the junction unmatched. The CDR3 runs to 14 residues. The germline CDR1 and CDR2 sequences are MDHEN and SYDVKM. The CDR3 here is CASSSASGGQPQHF. The CDR3 bases are TGTGCCAGCAGTTCAGCCTCAGGGGGTCAGCCCCAGCATTTT. Based on the CDR3 plus reference TRBV28 and TRBJ1-5, the full variable domain is DVKVTQSSRYLVKRTGEKVFLECVQDMDHENMFWYRQDPGLGLRLIYFSYDVKMKEKGDIPEGYSVSREKKERFSLILESASTNQTSMYLCASSSASGGQPQHFGDGTRLSIL.

The rearrangement uses TRBV5-5 and TRBJ1-1; 7 nucleotides line up with TRBD1. Looked up from germline, CDR1 is SGHKS and CDR2 is YYEKEE (reference sequence). The CDR3 length is 14 residues. The J segment lost 7 bases and the V segment lost 2 bases, leaving 8 bases of the junction unmatched. CDR3 in amino acids: CASSFFTGVNEAFF. CDR3 bases: TGTGCCAGCAGCTTCTTTACAGGGGTAAATGAAGCTTTCTTT.

V gene TRBV18 combines with J gene TRBJ2-1; 8 nucleotides line up with TRBD1. This CDR3 comprises 17 residues. The V gene's germline CDR1 is KGHSH and CDR2 LQKENI. The J segment lost 7 bases and the V segment lost 6 bases, leaving 17 bases of the junction unmatched. CDR3 coding DNA: TGTGCCAGCTCCCCAAATCAGGGGGCGCAGGGAAGGAATGAGCAGTTCTTC. Its protein product is CASSPNQGAQGRNEQFF.

The chain couples TRBV29-1 to TRBJ2-4; 7 bases map to TRBD1. Germline CDR1 is SQVTM and CDR2 is ANQGSEA. The CDR3 runs 12 residues. V lost 6 bases and J lost 5; bases outside the gene matches: 4. CDR3 loop: CSVEGAQNIQYF. CDR3 nucleotide sequence: TGCAGCGTAGAGGGGGCCCAAAACATTCAGTACTTC.